This T cell receptor beta chain was recovered during a study of control samples from healthy donors and cancer patients. Method: immunoSEQ multiplex PCR; TCRdb's copy keeps in-frame clones and lacks some. The table lists some 140,000 clones, 85% to 95% of them singletons. Germline V gene lookup returns CDR1 SGHAT and CDR2 FQNNGV. The CDR3 totals 13 residues. With 5 bases removed from V and 0 bases from J, the gap between germline ends came to 7 bases. The TCR comes from a man in his forties in good health. The chain uses TRBV11-2 and TRBJ1-1; D unclear. Sequencing was performed on blood. DNA of the CDR3: TGTGCCAGCAGCCCAATAATGAACACTGAAGCTTTCTTT. This translates into CASSPIMNTEAFF.